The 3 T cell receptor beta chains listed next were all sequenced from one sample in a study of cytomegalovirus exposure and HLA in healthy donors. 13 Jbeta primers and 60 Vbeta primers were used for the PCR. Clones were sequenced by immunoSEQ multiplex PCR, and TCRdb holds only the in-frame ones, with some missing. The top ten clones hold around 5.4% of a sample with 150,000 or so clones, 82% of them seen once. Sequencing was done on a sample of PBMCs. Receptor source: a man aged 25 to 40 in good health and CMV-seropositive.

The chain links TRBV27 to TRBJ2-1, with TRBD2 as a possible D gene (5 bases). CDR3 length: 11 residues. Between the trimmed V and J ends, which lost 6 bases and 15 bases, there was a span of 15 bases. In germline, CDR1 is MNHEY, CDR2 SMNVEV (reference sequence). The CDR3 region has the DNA TGTGCCAGCAGCTCCTGGGGAGAATCGTTCTTC. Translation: CASSSWGESFF.

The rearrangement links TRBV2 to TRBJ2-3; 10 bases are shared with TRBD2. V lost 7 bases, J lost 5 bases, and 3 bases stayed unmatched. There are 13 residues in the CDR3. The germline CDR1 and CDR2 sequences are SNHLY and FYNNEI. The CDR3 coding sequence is TGTGCCAGCAATAGACTAGCGGGAGATACGCAGTATTTT. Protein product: CASNRLAGDTQYF.

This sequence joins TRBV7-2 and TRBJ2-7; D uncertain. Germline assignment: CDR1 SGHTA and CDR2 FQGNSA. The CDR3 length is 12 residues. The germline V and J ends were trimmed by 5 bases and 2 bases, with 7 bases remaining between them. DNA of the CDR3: TGTGCCAGCAGCAACTTCGCCTACGAGCAGTACTTC. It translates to CASSNFAYEQYF.